Sequencing of this TCR beta chain was carried out in a study of T cell responses to AZD1222 COVID-19 vaccine. Study-level results: Within unmutated variant regions lay the reported targets of nearly half of spike-specific TCRs.

Method: immunoSEQ multiplex PCR; TCRdb's copy keeps in-frame clones and lacks some. The table has fewer than 110,000 clones, 86% seen once; the top ten hold 1.4%. The CDR3 is 20 residues long. Unmatched junction bases numbered 17, after V lost 5 bases and J lost 5 bases. Germline CDR1 reads SGHNT; CDR2 reads YENEEA. Only one count was recorded for this clone. Antigen: not known. This TCR was sampled from an adult in good health. This sample comprised peripheral blood, obtained on day 0 of AZD1222 vaccination. The V and J genes are TRBV11-3 and TRBJ2-5; 16 bases align to TRBD2. The CDR3 loop is CASSHNIPGLAGGPWETQYF. The CDR3 DNA sequence: TGTGCCAGCAGCCACAATATACCGGGACTAGCGGGAGGGCCGTGGGAGACCCAGTACTTC.